The 14 T cell receptor beta chains reported below all come from one sample, sequenced in a study of cytomegalovirus exposure and HLA in healthy donors. Primers included in the PCR were 60 Vbeta and 13 Jbeta primers. Produced via immunoSEQ multiplex PCR; TCRdb's table is partial and in-frame only. The sample holds some 140,000 clones, roughly 83% seen once. Sequenced material: PBMCs. The receptors derive from a female donor in good health and CMV-seronegative.

The chain links TRBV6-1 to TRBJ2-5; D may be TRBD2 (5 bases). Germline assignment: CDR1 MNHNS and CDR2 SASEGT. The germline V and J ends were trimmed by 2 bases and 4 bases, with 14 bases remaining between them. This CDR3 region has 15 residues. Written as DNA, the CDR3 is TGTGCCAGCAGTGAAATTTCAGGCCGGGGAGAGACCCAGTACTTC. Translating it yields CASSEISGRGETQYF.

The chain employs TRBV11-2 and TRBJ2-1, with 8 bases that match TRBD2. Germline assignment: CDR1 SGHAT and CDR2 FQNNGV. This CDR3 comprises 13 residues. V lost 5 bases and J lost 9; bases outside the gene matches: 6. The CDR3 DNA sequence: TGTGCCAGCAGCGTTTTGGCGGGGGGTGAGCAGTTCTTC. This translates into CASSVLAGGEQFF.

The chain combines TRBV28 with TRBJ2-3; 7 positions match TRBD2. The CDR3 runs to 14 residues. Germline V CDR1 and CDR2: MDHEN, SYDVKM. V trimming: 10 bases; J trimming: 2 bases; junction bases outside the gene matches: 9. The CDR3 here is CATWRGFYTDTQYF. CDR3 DNA sequence: TGTGCCACCTGGCGGGGGTTCTACACAGATACGCAGTATTTT.

This chain's CDR3 is CASSLSGIVRTQYF. The CDR3 DNA is TGTGCCAGCAGCTTATCCGGGATCGTGAGGACCCAGTACTTC. The J gene is TRBJ2-5, the V gene TRBV7-9, with D possibly TRBD2 on 5 matching bases. Deletions cut 2 bases from V and 7 bases from J, with 14 bases between. The CDR3 is 14 residues long. CDR1 and CDR2 from the germline V gene are SEHNR and FQNEAQ (reference sequence).

The count of this clone is one. V and J are TRBV30 and TRBJ1-2; D gene uncertain. V lost 1 base to trimming and J lost 8 bases, with 11 bases between them. This CDR3 spans 12 amino acids. Germline V gene data show CDR1 as GTSNPN and CDR2 as SVGIG (reference sequence). As DNA, the CDR3 is TGTGCCTGGAGTGCGTCAATCGGGGGCTACACCTTC. It specifies CAWSASIGGYTF.

The chain has TRBV18 and TRBJ2-1, with 11 nucleotides matching TRBD2. CDR3 length equals 13 residues. V lost 3 bases and J lost 11; bases outside the gene matches: 3. Germline lookup yields CDR1 KGHSH and CDR2 LQKENI. CDR3 nucleotide sequence: TGTGCCAGCTCACCCGGACTAGCGGGCCAGCAGTTCTTC. It is translated as CASSPGLAGQQFF.

The CDR3: CASSLTPPYEQYF. In DNA form, the CDR3 reads TGTGCCAGCAGCTTGACTCCTCCATACGAGCAGTACTTC. The chain couples TRBV5-6 to TRBJ2-5; D is unresolved. The assigned J gene may be wrong: the sequence end matches TRBJ2-7 better. CDR1 and CDR2 (germline): SGHDT, YYEEEE. The CDR3 runs 13 residues.

In this sample, this clone turned up a few times. The chain has TRBV6-6 and TRBJ2-1; perhaps TRBD2 as D (5 bases). Deletions cut 6 bases from V and 0 bases from J, with 9 bases between. The CDR3 is 14 amino acids. Germline V gene sequence: CDR1 MNHNY, CDR2 SVGAGI (reference sequence). CDR3 protein: CASSGILSYNEQFF. CDR3 nucleotide sequence: TGTGCCAGCAGCGGGATTCTCTCCTACAATGAGCAGTTCTTC.

The chain couples TRBV10-3 to TRBJ2-7; a possible D gene is TRBD1 (6 bases). CDR1 and CDR2 (germline): ENHRY, SYGVKD. V gave up 4 bases and J gave up 3 bases, with 13 bases separating them. The CDR3 has 14 amino acids. The CDR3 loop reads CAISVVATGYEQYF. The CDR3 bases are TGTGCCATCAGTGTGGTTGCGACAGGCTACGAGCAGTACTTC.

The chain couples TRBV7-3 to TRBJ1-6, with a possible D match to TRBD1 (5 bases). CDR3 length equals 12 residues. The germline gives CDR1 SGHTA, CDR2 FQGTGA. V lost 3 bases, J lost 10 bases, and 7 bases lay in between. The CDR3 reads CASSLQGSPLHF. The CDR3 bases are TGTGCCAGCAGCTTGCAGGGATCACCCCTCCACTTT. Full variable domain (missing parts from reference TRBV7-3 and TRBJ1-6): GAGVSQTPSNKVTEKGKYVELRCDPISGHTALYWYRQSLGQGPEFLIYFQGTGAADDSGLPNDRFFAVRPEGSVSTLKIQRTERGDSAVYLCASSLQGSPLHFGNGTRLTVT.

This clone appeared a few times. The gene calls are TRBV5-1 and TRBJ1-4, with D perhaps matching TRBD1 (6 bases). Trimming removed 0 bases from V and 6 bases from J, with 9 bases in between. Germline CDR1 is SGHRS and CDR2 is YFSETQ. This CDR3 region has 14 residues. The CDR3 sequence is CASSLESGDEKLFF. In DNA, the CDR3 is TGCGCCAGCAGCTTGGAATCAGGGGATGAAAAACTGTTTTTT.

This clone was picked up a small number of times. V usage is TRBV10-3 and J usage is TRBJ2-7, with D maybe TRBD1 (5 bases). Germline CDR1 reads ENHRY; CDR2 reads SYGVKD. The V and J ends lost 6 bases and 3 bases respectively, with 6 bases between them. The CDR3 runs to 11 residues. The CDR3 loop reads CAIRDSYEQYF. Written as DNA, the CDR3 is TGTGCCATCAGAGACAGCTACGAGCAGTACTTC.

Written as DNA, the CDR3 is TGTGCCACCAGCACCAAGGGTGGGACAGGGGGCCGGAGGGGCTACGAGCAGTACTTC. Translation gives CATSTKGGTGGRRGYEQYF. The gene calls are TRBV15 and TRBJ2-7; 12 nucleotides align to TRBD1. Germline CDR1 LNHNV, CDR2 YYDKDF (reference sequence). V lost 4 bases and J lost 3; bases outside the gene matches: 16. The CDR3 sequence is 19 residues long.

J is TRBJ1-3 and V is TRBV7-2; 9 nucleotides agree with TRBD1. The CDR3 extends over 16 amino acids. Trimming at V came to 4 bases and at J to 1 base, leaving 5 bases not matched to a gene. Germline values: CDR1 SGHTA, CDR2 FQGNSA. For the CDR3, the DNA is TGTGCCAGCAGCTACCTGACAGGGGGGTCTGGAAACACCATATATTTT. Protein sequence: CASSYLTGGSGNTIYF.